This TCR beta chain is drawn from a study of cytomegalovirus exposure and HLA in healthy donors. The donors were part of the roughly 130-subject validation cohort, which stood apart from the roughly 640-subject first cohort. Generated by immunoSEQ multiplex PCR, the TCRdb table keeps only in-frame clones and is missing some. Of around 300,000 clones listed, around 90% were seen once; the top ten hold around 1%. CDR3 length equals 18 residues. V lost 4 bases, J lost 0 bases, and 10 bases stayed unmatched. The germline CDR1 and CDR2 sequences are SGHAT and FQNNGV. Study results and limitations: According to a later analysis, TCR clusters from the first cohort tended to co-occur in the approximately 120 validation repertoires.

As concerns this clone: As yet, its antigen is unknown.

Source material: PBMCs. This receptor was obtained from a man younger than 40 in good health and CMV-seronegative. J is TRBJ2-2 and V is TRBV11-2; TRBD1 matches 8 bases. Written as DNA, the CDR3 is TGTGCCAGCAGCTCCCGGGACAGGACGTTCGCGAACACCGGGGAGCTGTTTTTT. Its protein product is CASSSRDRTFANTGELFF.